This TCR beta chain appears in the sequencing data of a study of CD8 T cells in ankylosing spondylitis. Libraries of TCR beta came from quantitative 5'-RACE with molecular barcodes. TCRdb redid the calling of the 5' RACE reads with MiXCR, one entry per CDR3 protein. This sample has 450,000 or so distinct CDR3 sequences, with about 24% found just once. This clonotype showed up just a few times. The antigen remains undetermined. V lost 8 bases, J lost 2 bases, and 9 bases stayed unmatched. CDR1 and CDR2 from the germline V gene are DFQATT and SNEGSKA (reference sequence). The CDR3 loop spans 15 amino acids. Study-wide results and limits: Ankylosing spondylitis blood appeared to carry a characteristic TCR beta motif of eight or nine highly homologous variants. Disease-linked clones were CD8+ and relatively rare in peripheral blood. A number of the motif variants had already been described in reactive arthritis synovial fluid and blood.

The sequenced sample was blood, either unsorted or a sorted T cell fraction (not recorded which). The clonotype was recovered from a male donor with ankylosing spondylitis. V gene TRBV20-1 combines with J gene TRBJ2-5, with TRBD2 matching 12 bases. The DNA of the CDR3 is TGCAGTTCAAGGCTAGCGGGAGGGGGTCAAGAGACCCAGTACTTC. This codes for CSSRLAGGGQETQYF.